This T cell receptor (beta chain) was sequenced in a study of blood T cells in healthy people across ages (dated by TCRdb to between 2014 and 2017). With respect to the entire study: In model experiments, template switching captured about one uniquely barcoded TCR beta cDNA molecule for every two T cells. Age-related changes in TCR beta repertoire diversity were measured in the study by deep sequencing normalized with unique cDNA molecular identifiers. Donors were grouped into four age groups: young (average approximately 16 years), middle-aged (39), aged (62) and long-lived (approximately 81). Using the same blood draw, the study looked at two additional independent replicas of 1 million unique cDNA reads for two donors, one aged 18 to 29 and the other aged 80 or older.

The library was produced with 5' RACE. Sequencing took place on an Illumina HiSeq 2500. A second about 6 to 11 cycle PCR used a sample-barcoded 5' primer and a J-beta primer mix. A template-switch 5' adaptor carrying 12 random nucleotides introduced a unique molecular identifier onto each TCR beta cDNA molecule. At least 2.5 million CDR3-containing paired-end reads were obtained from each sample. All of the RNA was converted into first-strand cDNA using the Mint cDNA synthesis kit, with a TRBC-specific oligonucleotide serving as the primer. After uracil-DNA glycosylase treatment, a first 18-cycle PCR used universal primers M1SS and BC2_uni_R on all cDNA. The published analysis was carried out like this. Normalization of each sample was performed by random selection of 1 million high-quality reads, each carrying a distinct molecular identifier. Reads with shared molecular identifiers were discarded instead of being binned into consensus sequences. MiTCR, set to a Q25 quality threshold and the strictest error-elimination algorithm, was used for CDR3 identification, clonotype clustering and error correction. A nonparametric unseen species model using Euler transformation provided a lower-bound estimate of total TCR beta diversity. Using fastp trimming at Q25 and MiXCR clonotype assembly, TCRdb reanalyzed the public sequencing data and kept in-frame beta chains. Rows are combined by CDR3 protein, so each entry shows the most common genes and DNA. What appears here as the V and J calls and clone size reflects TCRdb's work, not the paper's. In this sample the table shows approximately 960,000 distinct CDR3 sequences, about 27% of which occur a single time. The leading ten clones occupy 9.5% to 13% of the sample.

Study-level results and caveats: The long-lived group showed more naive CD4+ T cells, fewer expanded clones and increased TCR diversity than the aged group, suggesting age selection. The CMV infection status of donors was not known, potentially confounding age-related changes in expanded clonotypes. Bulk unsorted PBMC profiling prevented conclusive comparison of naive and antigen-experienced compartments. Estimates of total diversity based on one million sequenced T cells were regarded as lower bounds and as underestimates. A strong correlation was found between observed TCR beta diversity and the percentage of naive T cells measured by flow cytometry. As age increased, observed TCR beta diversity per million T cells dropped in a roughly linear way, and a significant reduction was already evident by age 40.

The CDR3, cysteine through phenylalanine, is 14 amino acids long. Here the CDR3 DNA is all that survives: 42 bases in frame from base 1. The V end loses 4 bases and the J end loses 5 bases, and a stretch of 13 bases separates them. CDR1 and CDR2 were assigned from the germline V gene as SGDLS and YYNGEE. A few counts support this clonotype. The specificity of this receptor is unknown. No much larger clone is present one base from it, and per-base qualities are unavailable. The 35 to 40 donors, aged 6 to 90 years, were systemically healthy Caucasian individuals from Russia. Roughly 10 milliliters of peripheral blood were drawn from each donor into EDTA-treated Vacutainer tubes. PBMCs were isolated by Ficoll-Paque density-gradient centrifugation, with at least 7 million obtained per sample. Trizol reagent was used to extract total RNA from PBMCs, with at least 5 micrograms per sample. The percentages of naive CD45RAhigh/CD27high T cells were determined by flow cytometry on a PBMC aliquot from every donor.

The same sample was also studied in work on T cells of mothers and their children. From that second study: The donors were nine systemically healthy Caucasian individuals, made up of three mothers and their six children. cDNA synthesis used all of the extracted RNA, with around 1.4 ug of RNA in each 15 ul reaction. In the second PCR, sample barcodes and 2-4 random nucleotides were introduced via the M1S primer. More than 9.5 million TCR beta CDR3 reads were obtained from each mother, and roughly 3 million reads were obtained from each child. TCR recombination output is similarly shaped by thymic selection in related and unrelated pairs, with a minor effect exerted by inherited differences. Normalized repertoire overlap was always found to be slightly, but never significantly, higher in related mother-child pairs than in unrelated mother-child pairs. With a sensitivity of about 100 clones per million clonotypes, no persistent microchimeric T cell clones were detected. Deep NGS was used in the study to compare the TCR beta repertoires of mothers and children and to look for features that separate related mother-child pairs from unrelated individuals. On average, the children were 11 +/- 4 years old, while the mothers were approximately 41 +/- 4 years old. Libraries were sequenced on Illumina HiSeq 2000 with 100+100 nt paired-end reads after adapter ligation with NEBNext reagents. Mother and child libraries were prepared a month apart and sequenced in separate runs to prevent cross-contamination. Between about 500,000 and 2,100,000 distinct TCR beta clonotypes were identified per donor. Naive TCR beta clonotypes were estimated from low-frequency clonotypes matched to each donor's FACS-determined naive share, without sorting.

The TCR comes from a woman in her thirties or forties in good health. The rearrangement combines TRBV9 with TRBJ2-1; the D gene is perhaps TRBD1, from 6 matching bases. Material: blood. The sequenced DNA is TGTGCCAGCAGCTCCAAAGGACAGAACAATGAGCAGTTCTTC. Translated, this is CASSSKGQNNEQFF.